This record covers a single T cell receptor (beta chain). This entry belongs to a study of blood T cells in healthy people across ages. Peripheral blood from each donor was collected in a volume of 9.5 to 10 milliliters. V was clipped by 4 bases and J by 11 bases; unmatched bases: 6. The germline V gene has CDR1 DFQATT and CDR2 SNEGSKA (reference sequence). CDR3 length equals 11 residues. Next came a second PCR, run for about 6 to 11 cycles, which used a sample-barcoded 5' primer along with a J-beta primer mix. All cDNA molecules were each tagged by a template-switch adaptor with 12 random nucleotides. In TCRdb, the 5' RACE reads were re-called with MiXCR into one record per CDR3 protein. The table lists around 750,000 distinct CDR3 sequences, about 55% of them singletons.

The gene calls are TRBV20-1 and TRBJ1-1; 8 positions agree with TRBD1. This TCR derives from an older man in good health. The sample consisted of blood. CDR3 sequence (DNA): TGCAGTGCTACCCGGACAGGGTTGGCTTTCTTT. This gives the protein CSATRTGLAFF.